This entry lists 12 T cell receptor beta chains sequenced from one sample in a study of T cell changes during pregnancy in multiple sclerosis. Profiling relied on immunoSEQ multiplex PCR, and the TCRdb table lists in-frame clones only, not all of them. The sample has fewer than 70,000 clones, roughly 89% seen once; the top ten hold about 5.2%. The sample consisted of peripheral blood from another person, used as feeder cells. The receptors were sampled from a human donor whose cells served as feeder cells for cultures in a pregnancy study.

This clone was seen a single time. The chain carries TRBV9 and TRBJ1-6; 7 nucleotides line up with TRBD1. V was pared by 5 bases and J by 14 bases, with 19 bases of the junction left unmatched. Germline V gene sequence: CDR1 SGDLS, CDR2 YYNGEE. The CDR3 length is 16 residues. CDR3 in amino acids: CASSEPMTGHPSTLHF. Here the CDR3 DNA reads TGTGCCAGCAGTGAACCCATGACAGGGCACCCCAGCACCCTCCACTTT. The whole variable domain, filled in from reference TRBV9 and TRBJ1-6, reads DSGVTQTPKHLITATGQRVTLRCSPRSGDLSVYWYQQSLDQGLQFLIQYYNGEERAKGNILERFSAQQFPDLHSELNLSSLELGDSALYFCASSEPMTGHPSTLHFGNGTRLTVT.

This clone appeared once. J is TRBJ2-5 and V is TRBV29-1, with TRBD1 identical over 7 bases. Looked up from germline, CDR1 is SQVTM and CDR2 is ANQGSEA. V was clipped by 7 bases and J by 1 base; unmatched bases: 3. The CDR3 loop spans 12 amino acids. This CDR3 reads CSGGQIQETQYF. CDR3 bases: TGCAGCGGGGGACAGATCCAAGAGACCCAGTACTTC.

As for this clone: Mismatch with germline at one junction end may stem from a read error. This chain links TRBV5-4 with TRBJ2-7; D unresolved. The CDR3 has 14 residues. Germline-derived CDR1 and CDR2 are SGHNT and YYREEE (reference sequence). This CDR3 is CASSPEAKGLEQYF. The CDR3 nucleotides read TGCGCCAGCAGCCCAGAGGCGAAAGGCCTTGAGCAGTACTTC.

The genes are TRBV28 and TRBJ1-2, with D unclear. Between the trimmed V and J ends, which lost 5 bases and 5 bases, there was a span of 15 bases. CDR3 length: 14 residues. CDR1 MDHEN and CDR2 SYDVKM come from the germline V gene. CDR3 sequence: CASSPEGVGYGYTF. CDR3 nucleotides: TGTGCCAGCAGTCCCGAGGGCGTCGGGTATGGCTACACCTTC.

The gene calls are TRBV7-9 and TRBJ2-1; 12 bases match TRBD1. CDR1 is SEHNR, CDR2 FQNEAQ, per germline (reference sequence). CDR3 length: 15 residues. The V gene end was trimmed by 4 bases and the J gene end by 4 bases; junction bases not matched to a gene: 2. The CDR3 is CASSWGQGAYNEQFF. The CDR3 region has the DNA TGTGCCAGCAGCTGGGGACAGGGGGCATACAATGAGCAGTTCTTC.

This chain uses TRBV7-8 with TRBJ1-1; D possibly corresponds to TRBD1 (5 bases). The CDR3 extends over 15 amino acids. Trimming removed 2 bases from V and 6 bases from J, with 16 bases in between. Per the germline V gene, CDR1 is SGHVS and CDR2 is FQNEAQ. CDR3 protein: CASSLFSGGIAEAFF. CDR3 in DNA: TGTGCCAGCAGCTTATTTTCGGGGGGAATAGCTGAAGCTTTCTTT.

J is TRBJ2-1 and V is TRBV6-5; 8 positions match TRBD1. The germline V gene has CDR1 MNHEY and CDR2 SVGAGI. After removal of 2 bases from V and 10 bases from J, the junction contained 7 bases not matched to a gene. The CDR3 is made up of 14 amino acids. This CDR3 reads CASSYGDRSLEQFF. The CDR3, as DNA: TGTGCCAGCAGTTACGGGGACAGGTCTCTAGAGCAGTTCTTC.

This clone occurred a few times. The rearrangement links TRBV2 to TRBJ1-5; D is unclear. This CDR3 spans 13 amino acids. The germline gives CDR1 SNHLY, CDR2 FYNNEI. Trimming removed 2 bases from V and 7 bases from J, with 9 bases in between. Here the CDR3 DNA reads TGTGCCAGCAGTGAACAAACGGGGCAGCCCCAGCATTTT. Translating it yields CASSEQTGQPQHF.

Only one count was recorded for this clone. The chain has TRBV11-3 and TRBJ2-2; tentative D call: TRBD1 (5 bases). CDR1 is SGHNT and CDR2 is YENEEA in the germline V gene. The CDR3 covers 14 residues. Trimming left V 5 bases short and J 1 base short, with 8 bases between. The CDR3 here is CASSRQGNTGELFF. CDR3 in DNA: TGTGCCAGCAGCCGCCAGGGGAACACCGGGGAGCTGTTTTTT.

This clone occurred a few times. The V and J genes are TRBV7-8 and TRBJ2-3; TRBD2 agrees at 11 bases. This CDR3 has 15 residues. The V and J ends lost 4 bases and 4 bases, in that order; junction bases with no gene match: 4. The V gene's germline CDR1 is SGHVS and CDR2 FQNEAQ. CDR3 coding DNA: TGTGCCAGCAGCTCGACTAGCGGGAATGCAGATACGCAGTATTTT. Translated: CASSSTSGNADTQYF.

The count of this clone is one. This rearrangement joins TRBV6-5 to TRBJ2-7, with 9 bases fitting TRBD2. The junction had 8 bases not matched to a gene; V was cut back by 2 bases and J by 3 bases. CDR1 and CDR2 from the germline V gene are MNHEY and SVGAGI. The CDR3 sequence is 16 residues long. The DNA of the CDR3 is TGTGCCAGCAGTTACGGGGCTAGCGGGGCGTTCTACGAGCAGTACTTC. Protein sequence: CASSYGASGAFYEQYF.

The J gene is TRBJ2-2, the V gene TRBV4-3; D not certain. CDR1 and CDR2 from the germline V gene are LGHNA and YSLEER. The CDR3 totals 12 residues. The V gene lost 2 bases and the J gene lost 5 bases, with 3 bases spanning the gap. The CDR3 DNA reads as TGCGCCAGCAGCCAACGGACCGGGGAGCTGTTTTTT. It yields the protein CASSQRTGELFF.